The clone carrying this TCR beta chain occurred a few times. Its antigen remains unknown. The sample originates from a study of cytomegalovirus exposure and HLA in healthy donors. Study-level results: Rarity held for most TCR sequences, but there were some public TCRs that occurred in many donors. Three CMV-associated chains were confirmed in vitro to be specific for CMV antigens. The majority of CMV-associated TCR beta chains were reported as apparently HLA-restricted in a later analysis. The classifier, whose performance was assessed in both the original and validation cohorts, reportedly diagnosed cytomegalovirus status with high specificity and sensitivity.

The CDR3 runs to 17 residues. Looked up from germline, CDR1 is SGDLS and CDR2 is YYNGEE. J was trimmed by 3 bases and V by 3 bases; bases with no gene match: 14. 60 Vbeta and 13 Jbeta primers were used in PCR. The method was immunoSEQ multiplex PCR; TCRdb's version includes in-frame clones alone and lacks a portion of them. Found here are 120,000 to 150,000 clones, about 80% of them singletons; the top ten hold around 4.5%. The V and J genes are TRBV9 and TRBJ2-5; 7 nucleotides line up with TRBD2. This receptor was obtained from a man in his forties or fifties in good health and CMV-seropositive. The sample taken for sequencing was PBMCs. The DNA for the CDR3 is TGTGCCAGCAGCGCCCCTCTGTGGGCTAGCGGAGAAGAGACCCAGTACTTC. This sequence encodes CASSAPLWASGEETQYF.